The 12 T cell receptor beta chains reported below all come from one sample, sequenced in a study of cytomegalovirus exposure and HLA in healthy donors. The PCR employed 60 Vbeta primers together with 13 Jbeta primers. The assay was immunoSEQ multiplex PCR, and TCRdb's table has in-frame clones only and misses some. The table shows under 150,000 clones, with approximately 80% occurring only once. The specimen was PBMCs. The source is a woman aged 18-29 years in good health and CMV-seronegative.

The V gene is TRBV5-1, the J gene TRBJ2-3; 7 bases align to TRBD2. Germline trimming cut 3 bases from V and 3 bases from J; bases unmatched to any gene: 7. Germline V CDR1 and CDR2: SGHRS, YFSETQ. CDR3 length equals 15 residues. The CDR3 DNA is TGCGCCAGCAGCTCAACTAGCGAACAGACAGATACGCAGTATTTT. Amino acids: CASSSTSEQTDTQYF.

The DNA for the CDR3 is TGCGCCAGCAGTCGGAGGGGGCCGGGAACTAATGAAAAACTGTTTTTT. This gives the protein CASSRRGPGTNEKLFF. The V call is TRBV5-1, the J call TRBJ1-4, with 7 bases identical to TRBD1. Trimming removed 5 bases from V and 1 base from J; junction bases left unmatched: 8. Germline CDR1 reads SGHRS; CDR2 reads YFSETQ. The CDR3 runs to 16 residues.

To note about this clone: This same CDR3 is encoded by further DNA sequences in the sample. The rearrangement joins TRBV5-6 to TRBJ2-1, with D perhaps matching TRBD1 (5 bases). The V end was cut by 1 base, the J end by 0 bases, with 5 bases between. CDR3 size: 14 residues. Germline-derived CDR1 and CDR2 are SGHDT and YYEEEE. The CDR3 sequence is CASSLQGSYNEQFF. The CDR3 DNA sequence: TGTGCCAGCAGCTTGCAGGGCTCCTACAATGAGCAGTTCTTC.

The chain carries TRBV2 and TRBJ2-7, with 9 nucleotides matching TRBD1. V was clipped by 3 bases and J by 3 bases; unmatched bases: 6. The CDR3 is made up of 15 amino acids. Germline-derived CDR1 and CDR2 are SNHLY and FYNNEI. CDR3 sequence reads: CASSDRDRALYEQYF. DNA for the CDR3: TGTGCCAGCAGTGACCGGGACAGGGCCCTCTACGAGCAGTACTTC.

The chain combines TRBV25-1 with TRBJ2-7; no reliable D call. Germline assignment: CDR1 MGHDK and CDR2 SYGVNS. The germline V and J ends were trimmed by 8 bases and 2 bases, with 16 bases remaining between them. There are 14 residues in the CDR3. The CDR3 bases are TGTGCCAGCCGCGCCCCAAATTCCCCCTACGAGCAGTACTTC. It codes for CASRAPNSPYEQYF.

A few counts support this clone. This chain connects TRBV9 to TRBJ2-2; 7 bases fit TRBD2. This CDR3 spans 13 amino acids. Germline V gene data show CDR1 as SGDLS and CDR2 as YYNGEE. Trimming cost V 2 bases and J 6 bases; bases outside gene matches: 1. CDR3 protein: CASSVLAAGELFF. The CDR3 nucleotides are TGTGCCAGCAGCGTTCTAGCGGCCGGGGAGCTGTTTTTT.

The CDR3 spells CASSPPGQGSSYGYTF. Written as DNA, the CDR3 is TGTGCCAGCTCCCCCCCGGGACAGGGGTCGAGCTATGGCTACACCTTC. The chain combines TRBV18 with TRBJ1-2, with TRBD1 identical over 10 bases. CDR1 is KGHSH and CDR2 is LQKENI in the germline V gene. The CDR3 length is 16 residues. Trimming at V came to 6 bases and at J to 4 bases, leaving 11 bases not matched to a gene.

This clone was recorded only once. The chain joins TRBV21-1 to TRBJ1-2; TRBD1, the D gene given by the table, was not confirmed from the DNA. TRBV21-1 is a known pseudogene. This CDR3 comprises 14 residues. The CDR3 is CASSKGWQGCGYTF. The CDR3 nucleotides read TGTGCCAGCAGCAAAGGGTGGCAGGGATGCGGCTACACCTTC.

This clone was picked up one time. This chain connects TRBV7-9 to TRBJ2-7; a weak D match, TRBD1 (6 bases). This CDR3 is built from 14 residues. V shed 3 bases and J shed 3 bases, with 12 bases lying between them. The V gene's germline CDR1 is SEHNR and CDR2 FQNEAQ (reference sequence). CDR3 sequence reads: CASSFLDRIYEQYF. As DNA, the CDR3 is TGTGCCAGCAGCTTCCTGGACAGAATCTACGAGCAGTACTTC. Using reference TRBV7-9 and TRBJ2-7 for the parts outside the CDR3, the full variable domain is DTGVSQNPRHKITKRGQNVTFRCDPISEHNRLYWYRQTLGQGPEFLTYFQNEAQLEKSRLLSDRFSAERPKGSFSTLEIQRTEQGDSAMYLCASSFLDRIYEQYFGPGTRLTVT.

The J gene is TRBJ1-3, the V gene TRBV19; D uncertain. The CDR3 spans 15 residues. The V gene's germline CDR1 is LNHDA and CDR2 SQIVND (reference sequence). V was clipped by 5 bases and J by 2 bases, with 13 bases between them. The CDR3 nucleotides are TGTGCCAGTAGTCTCGATTCAGGCGCTGGAAACACCATATATTTT. Amino acid sequence: CASSLDSGAGNTIYF. The whole variable domain, filled in from reference TRBV19 and TRBJ1-3, reads DGGITQSPKYLFRKEGQNVTLSCEQNLNHDAMYWYRQDPGQGLRLIYYSQIVNDFQKGDIAEGYSVSREKKESFPLTVTSAQKNPTAFYLCASSLDSGAGNTIYFGEGSWLTVV.

This clone was found a few times. V gene TRBV4-2 combines with J gene TRBJ2-3; 10 positions agree with TRBD2. Germline V gene sequence: CDR1 LGHNA, CDR2 YNFKEQ. The V segment lost 4 bases and the J segment 5 bases; nucleotides outside the gene matches: 9. The CDR3 loop spans 16 amino acids. For the CDR3, the DNA is TGTGCCAGCAGCCTAAAAAGCGGGAGGGCCGGAGATACGCAGTATTTT. Protein sequence: CASSLKSGRAGDTQYF.

CDR3 loop: CASKRYPEGLNGTEPQHF. The DNA of the CDR3 is TGTGCCAGCAAGCGTTATCCTGAGGGTCTCAATGGCACGGAGCCCCAGCATTTT. The chain combines TRBV9 with TRBJ1-5; D uncertain. The CDR3 totals 18 residues. V shed 6 bases and J shed 8 bases, with 30 bases lying between them. Germline CDR1 is SGDLS and CDR2 is YYNGEE.